The T cell receptor beta chain described here comes from a study of long-term antiretroviral therapy in people with HIV. Across the study: Samples from the earliest time points predate the 2015 immediate-ART recommendation by about a decade.

Survey-level immunoSEQ v3.0 assays were run. The target of sequencing was about 35,000-50,000 T-cell genomes per sample. This table comes from immunoSEQ multiplex PCR, and its TCRdb copy is limited to in-frame clones, with some not included. Among about 25,000 clones listed, about 86% were seen once. This CDR3 is built from 14 residues. V was pared by 5 bases and J by 14 bases, with 24 bases between. From germline, CDR1 is MNHEY and CDR2 SMNVEV (reference sequence). Specimens retained about 0.85-11 million cryopreserved PBMC preceding DNA extraction. The chain employs TRBV27 and TRBJ2-5; a possible D gene is TRBD2 (5 bases). The sample here was unsorted PBMCs, taken around 4.6 years after starting antiretroviral therapy. The source is a man in his thirties or forties with HIV. CDR3: CASSIDGGQRQNYF. As DNA, the CDR3 is TGTGCCAGCAGTATCGACGGCGGGCAGAGACAAAATTACTTC.